The text below deals with one T cell receptor (beta chain). Its antigen is unidentified. These data belong to a study of beta chain features in type 1 diabetes. Findings of the study overall: VDJ junctions sequenced from type 1 diabetes patients showed fewer insertions and more deletions. Type 1 diabetes patients showed a moderate but significant shortening of TCRB CDR3s in all four CD4+ subsets. Naive, central memory and regulatory TCRB repertoires appeared more similar among patients than healthy donors.

Reverse transcribing all isolated RNA meant expressed TCRB transcripts were sequenced. Sequenced naive, central memory and regulatory T cell samples produced an average of about 3.57 million reads. The method was immunoSEQ multiplex PCR; TCRdb's version includes in-frame clones alone and lacks a portion of them. Altogether roughly 260,000 clones are present, over 20% being singletons, with the ten largest covering 0.028%. V was clipped by 4 bases and J by 3 bases; unmatched bases: 6. The CDR3 is made up of 14 amino acids. Germline CDR1 and CDR2: ENHRY and SYGVKD. The V gene is TRBV10-3, the J gene TRBJ2-7; 7 positions match TRBD2. Sequencing input: naive CD4+ T cells from blood. The TCR originated in a woman in her thirties or forties with type 1 diabetes. The CDR3 reads CAISAGGGSYEQYF. CDR3 bases: TGTGCCATCAGTGCTGGGGGGGGGAGCTACGAGCAGTACTTC.